This T cell receptor (beta chain) appears in the sequencing data of a study of T cells in women clearing cervical HPV infection. Germline CDR1 reads SEHNR; CDR2 reads FQNEAQ (reference sequence). V gave up 2 bases and J gave up 8 bases, with 17 bases separating them. This CDR3 is 15 amino acids long. Concerning this clone: The read halts 3 residues ahead of the CDR3 end, with the missing end drawn from the germline J gene.

The data were produced by immunoSEQ multiplex PCR, yet TCRdb's version contains in-frame clones alone and is incomplete. The sample holds 30,000 to 35,000 clones. The sequencing sample was made of blood buffy coat. The clonotype originates from a woman aged 18-70 years with a cervical HPV16 infection that either progressed to CIN3+ or cleared (not recorded which). The chain carries TRBV7-9 and TRBJ2-3; no clear D. The part of the CDR3 DNA that was read is TGTGCCAGCAGCTTATCAATAGCCCTGCCCCCTACG. Translating it yields CASSLSIALPPT. The CDR3 reads in full as CASSLSIALPPTQYF.